These 26 T cell receptor beta chains share one sample of origin, sequenced in a study of cytomegalovirus exposure and HLA in healthy donors. 13 Jbeta primers and 60 Vbeta primers were used for the PCR. TCRdb's table, derived via immunoSEQ multiplex PCR, lists solely in-frame clones and lacks some. Of around 220,000 clones listed, around 79% are singletons. Sequencing was carried out using PBMCs. Every receptor here comes from a man aged 18 to 29 in good health and CMV-seronegative.

This clone was recorded a few times. The chain employs TRBV6-6 and TRBJ1-5; TRBD1 matches 7 bases. V lost 7 bases and J lost 5; bases outside the gene matches: 14. Germline V CDR1 and CDR2: MNHNY, SVGAGI (reference sequence). The CDR3 has 16 residues. The CDR3 reads CASTLGQPWQHQPQHF. The CDR3 nucleotides read TGTGCCAGCACTCTGGGACAGCCTTGGCAGCATCAGCCCCAGCATTTT.

This clone was counted between two and nine times. The chain recombines TRBV2 with TRBJ2-7, with TRBD2 identical over 9 bases. Losses at the gene ends were 1 base for V and 6 bases for J; bases not matched to a gene: 7. The CDR3 is 15 amino acids. Germline V gene lookup returns CDR1 SNHLY and CDR2 FYNNEI. Here the CDR3 DNA reads TGTGCCAGCAGTGAAGGGGCGGGAGGGCCCCTCGAGCAGTACTTC. Translation: CASSEGAGGPLEQYF.

The rearrangement links TRBV5-1 to TRBJ2-3, with 9 nucleotides matching TRBD1. After removal of 0 bases from V and 5 bases from J, the junction contained 4 bases not matched to a gene. CDR1 SGHRS and CDR2 YFSETQ come from the germline V gene. CDR3 length: 15 residues. The CDR3: CASSLGTGAGDTQYF. DNA for the CDR3: TGCGCCAGCAGCTTGGGGACAGGGGCCGGAGATACGCAGTATTTT.

The chain links TRBV5-7 to TRBJ2-4, with D perhaps matching TRBD2 (5 bases). TRBV5-7 is noted as an ORF with a role that remains uncertain. V lost 2 bases, J lost 4 bases, and 19 bases lay in between. The CDR3 runs to 17 residues. The CDR3 bases are TGTGCCAGCAGCTTATGGGTGGCTAGGACTGCTAAAAACATTCAGTACTTC. This encodes CASSLWVARTAKNIQYF.

The rearrangement uses TRBV2 and TRBJ2-2; 11 bases align to TRBD1. Germline V gene sequence: CDR1 SNHLY, CDR2 FYNNEI. The V segment lost 6 bases and the J segment 4 bases; nucleotides outside the gene matches: 4. The CDR3 consists of 15 residues. CDR3 loop: CASSRDRGGTGELFF. Here the CDR3 DNA reads TGTGCCAGCAGCCGGGACAGGGGGGGCACCGGGGAGCTGTTTTTT.

This rearrangement joins TRBV12-5 to TRBJ2-3; possible D gene TRBD2, 5 bases. The germline gives CDR1 LGHNT, CDR2 FRNRAP. The length of the CDR3 is 13 residues. Between the trimmed V and J ends, which lost 4 bases and 3 bases, there was a span of 8 bases. Here the CDR3 reads CASGSGVTDTQYF. CDR3 coding DNA: TGTGCTAGTGGTTCCGGGGTGACAGATACGCAGTATTTT.

This chain links TRBV5-1 with TRBJ2-3; 8 bases map to TRBD2. This CDR3 comprises 14 residues. Unmatched junction bases numbered 6, after V lost 4 bases and J lost 5 bases. The V gene's germline CDR1 is SGHRS and CDR2 YFSETQ. CDR3: CASSPFGGGDTQYF. CDR3 in DNA: TGCGCCAGCAGCCCTTTCGGGGGGGGAGATACGCAGTATTTT.

CDR3: CASSSLRQGYEQYF. The CDR3 bases are TGTGCCAGCAGTTCATTACGACAGGGTTACGAGCAGTACTTC. This chain connects TRBV6-5 to TRBJ2-7; TRBD1 matches 7 bases. V gave up 4 bases and J gave up 4 bases; unmatched junction bases: 7. The CDR3 is 14 residues long. CDR1 is MNHEY, CDR2 SVGAGI, per germline.

CDR3 sequence (DNA): TGTGCCACCCTTCAGGGGGGCGTCTATGGCTACACCTTC. As protein: CATLQGGVYGYTF. The chain is built from TRBV27 and TRBJ1-2, with 7 bases identical to TRBD1. CDR1 and CDR2 (germline): MNHEY, SMNVEV (reference sequence). After removal of 10 bases from V and 4 bases from J, the junction contained 9 bases not matched to a gene. CDR3 length: 13 amino acids.

This rearrangement joins TRBV5-1 to TRBJ2-5; TRBD2 is a possible D gene (5 bases). CDR1 is SGHRS and CDR2 is YFSETQ in the germline V gene. V was cut by 3 bases and J by 1 base, with 13 bases left in between. The CDR3 is 15 residues long. The CDR3 region has the DNA TGCGCCAGCAGCTCCGGAGTAGCGAGCCAAGAGACCCAGTACTTC. Translating gives CASSSGVASQETQYF.

This rearrangement joins TRBV5-1 to TRBJ2-2; D is unresolved. Germline-derived CDR1 and CDR2 are SGHRS and YFSETQ. V shed 1 base and J shed 1 base, with 5 bases lying between them. This CDR3 has 14 residues. This CDR3 is CASSLIVNTGELFF. The DNA of the CDR3 is TGCGCCAGCAGCTTGATAGTGAACACCGGGGAGCTGTTTTTT.

The J gene is TRBJ2-1, the V gene TRBV9; 7 nucleotides match TRBD1. V trimming: 4 bases; J trimming: 8 bases; junction bases outside the gene matches: 6. The germline CDR1 and CDR2 sequences are SGDLS and YYNGEE. This CDR3 spans 13 amino acids. CDR3 nucleotides: TGTGCCAGCAGCTCAGGGGGTAGGGATGAGCAGTTCTTC. This gives the protein CASSSGGRDEQFF.

The rearrangement links TRBV9 to TRBJ2-1, with no clear D. Germline lookup yields CDR1 SGDLS and CDR2 YYNGEE. The CDR3 consists of 12 residues. V lost 1 base to trimming and J lost 5 bases, with 4 bases between them. CDR3 sequence: CASSVLNNEQFF. CDR3 bases: TGTGCCAGCAGCGTATTAAACAATGAGCAGTTCTTC. Using reference TRBV9 and TRBJ2-1 for the parts outside the CDR3, the full variable domain is DSGVTQTPKHLITATGQRVTLRCSPRSGDLSVYWYQQSLDQGLQFLIQYYNGEERAKGNILERFSAQQFPDLHSELNLSSLELGDSALYFCASSVLNNEQFFGPGTRLTVL.

This clone was picked up one time. The chain employs TRBV18 and TRBJ1-3, with 7 bases aligning to TRBD1. The CDR3 covers 16 residues. Germline V lookup: CDR1 KGHSH, CDR2 LQKENI. V lost 3 bases and J lost 4; bases outside the gene matches: 9. The CDR3 nucleotides read TGTGCCAGCTCACCTATACCGACAGGGTACGGAAACACCATATATTTT. Translated: CASSPIPTGYGNTIYF.

The chain has TRBV28 and TRBJ1-3; 9 nucleotides align to TRBD1. Germline values: CDR1 MDHEN, CDR2 SYDVKM. V shed 2 bases and J 2 bases; nucleotides not matched to a gene: 4. This CDR3 comprises 16 residues. CDR3 sequence: CASSLGQGTAGNTIYF. The CDR3 region has the DNA TGTGCCAGCAGTTTAGGACAGGGGACGGCTGGAAACACCATATATTTT.

The chain recombines TRBV7-9 with TRBJ2-1; the match to TRBD2 covers 11 bases. CDR1 and CDR2 from the germline V gene are SEHNR and FQNEAQ (reference sequence). Trimming removed 5 bases from V and 7 bases from J; junction bases left unmatched: 7. This CDR3 is built from 15 residues. The chain's CDR3 is CASSKPGLAVNEQFF. CDR3 nucleotide sequence: TGTGCCAGCAGCAAACCGGGACTAGCGGTTAATGAGCAGTTCTTC.

As regards this clone: In the same sample, other DNA sequences code for this CDR3. As DNA, the CDR3 is TGTGCCTGGAGTGGGGACTCTCCCTACGAGCAGTACTTC. Protein: CAWSGDSPYEQYF. The chain is built from TRBV30 and TRBJ2-7, with D maybe TRBD2 (6 bases). V was cut by 1 base and J by 2 bases, with 9 bases left in between. This CDR3 contains 13 residues. Germline CDR1 GTSNPN, CDR2 SVGIG (reference sequence).

The chain carries TRBV30 and TRBJ2-7; TRBD1 matches at 11 bases. The CDR3 runs 14 residues. Trimming took 6 bases from V and 7 from J; bases not matched to a gene: 11. CDR1 and CDR2 from the germline V gene are GTSNPN and SVGIG (reference sequence). The DNA of the CDR3 is TGTGCCTGTCGGGACAGGGGGGCTCCGGGTGAGCAGTACTTC. Encoded protein: CACRDRGAPGEQYF.

This sequence joins TRBV7-2 and TRBJ2-5, with a weak D call TRBD1 (6 bases). This CDR3 comprises 14 residues. V was pared by 5 bases and J by 2 bases, with 12 bases between. The germline V gene has CDR1 SGHTA and CDR2 FQGNSA. The CDR3 here is CASSVTGRQETQYF. In DNA form, the CDR3 reads TGTGCCAGCAGCGTGACAGGCCGACAAGAGACCCAGTACTTC.

This clone occurred a few times. The chain has TRBV12-5 and TRBJ2-2, with TRBD1 matching 9 bases. CDR1 LGHNT and CDR2 FRNRAP come from the germline V gene. Trimming removed 6 bases from V and 4 bases from J; junction bases left unmatched: 6. This CDR3 spans 15 amino acids. The CDR3 reads CASGPQGAVTGELFF. The DNA of the CDR3 is TGTGCTAGTGGACCACAGGGGGCGGTCACCGGGGAGCTGTTTTTT.

The genes are TRBV5-5 and TRBJ1-2, with D unclear. The CDR3 sequence is 13 residues long. Germline V gives CDR1 SGHKS, CDR2 YYEKEE (reference sequence). The V and J ends lost 0 bases and 5 bases respectively, with 8 bases between them. CDR3 amino acids: CASSLDGAYGYTF. The CDR3 DNA is TGTGCCAGCAGCTTGGATGGTGCGTATGGCTACACCTTC.

This chain links TRBV29-1 with TRBJ1-1, with 9 bases matching TRBD1. The ends lost 3 bases at V and 0 bases at J; junction bases unmatched: 17. Germline V gene lookup returns CDR1 SQVTM and CDR2 ANQGSEA. The CDR3 covers 19 residues. CDR3 loop: CSVDTPTGTGSLVNTEAFF. The CDR3 region has the DNA TGCAGCGTTGACACCCCAACCGGGACAGGGTCCCTTGTGAACACTGAAGCTTTCTTT.

The V call is TRBV19, the J call TRBJ1-5; D is uncertain. V gave up 7 bases and J gave up 0 bases, with 28 bases separating them. The germline V gene has CDR1 LNHDA and CDR2 SQIVND (reference sequence). There are 20 residues in the CDR3. The CDR3 DNA sequence: TGTGCCAGTAAGCCCCTTGACCTATCTCCGGGAGGCTATAGCAATCAGCCCCAGCATTTT. This gives the protein CASKPLDLSPGGYSNQPQHF. Full variable domain (rest looked up from reference TRBV19 and TRBJ1-5): DGGITQSPKYLFRKEGQNVTLSCEQNLNHDAMYWYRQDPGQGLRLIYYSQIVNDFQKGDIAEGYSVSREKKESFPLTVTSAQKNPTAFYLCASKPLDLSPGGYSNQPQHFGDGTRLSIL.

The rearrangement links TRBV11-3 to TRBJ2-2; 8 nucleotides agree with TRBD2. CDR3 length: 17 amino acids. Germline loops: CDR1 SGHNT, CDR2 YENEEA. J gave up 6 bases and V 0 bases, and 9 bases lay outside the gene matches. CDR3 in amino acids: CASSLELAAIPPGELFF. Written as DNA, the CDR3 is TGTGCCAGCAGCTTAGAACTAGCGGCGATTCCCCCCGGGGAGCTGTTTTTT. The complete variable domain, with remaining parts taken from reference TRBV11-3 and TRBJ2-2, reads EAGVVQSPRYKIIEKKQPVAFWCNPISGHNTLYWYLQNLGQGPELLIRYENEEAVDDSQLPKDRFSAERLKGVDSTLKIQPAELGDSAVYLCASSLELAAIPPGELFFGEGSRLTVL.

This clone came up once. V usage is TRBV5-4 and J usage is TRBJ1-1, with 10 bases that match TRBD1. This CDR3 is built from 16 residues. The V segment lost 0 bases and the J segment 0 bases; nucleotides outside the gene matches: 2. From germline, CDR1 is SGHNT and CDR2 YYREEE (reference sequence). The CDR3 sequence is CASSLGDRGVNTEAFF. CDR3 coding DNA: TGTGCCAGCAGCTTGGGGGACAGGGGCGTGAACACTGAAGCTTTCTTT.

V usage is TRBV6-5 and J usage is TRBJ2-2, with D possibly TRBD1 on 5 matching bases. The germline CDR1 and CDR2 sequences are MNHEY and SVGAGI. V dropped 6 bases and J dropped 0 bases, with 11 bases sitting between them. The CDR3 is 15 amino acids. CDR3 in amino acids: CASRRGGANTGELFF. In nucleotides, the CDR3 is TGTGCCAGCAGAAGGGGCGGTGCGAACACCGGGGAGCTGTTTTTT.